The rows below give T cell receptor beta chains drawn from one sample of a study of regulatory dendritic cells for organ transplantation. Repertoires were generated with immunoSEQ multiplex PCR, while TCRdb's copy carries only in-frame clones and drops some. Of roughly 20,000 clones in the sample, around 79% are singletons; the top ten hold approximately 3.4%. No cognate antigen is known for these TCRs. The sample consisted of memory CD4+ T cells from blood cultured with regulatory dendritic cells. The receptors here all came from a human donor in good health. The CDR3 runs from the conserved cysteine through the conserved F or W. The order of the fields is V gene, D gene, CDR3 protein. The D gene is left open where the match is weak.

TRBV9	TRBD1	CASSAETGATYEQYF
TRBV9	-	CASSVDETVNSPLHF
TRBV7-6	TRBD2	CASSPRTSFYNTQYF
TRBV5-4	-	CASSLDRVNYGYTF
TRBV7-3	TRBD2	CASSLTPPLAGGRLGGENIQYF
TRBV15	TRBD1	CATSRDREGGQPQHF
TRBV4-3	TRBD1	CASSQSFGQAATNEKLFF
TRBV25-1	TRBD1	CASSPHGQGMNTEAFF
TRBV4-1	-	CASSLGGAHQETQYF
TRBV7-3	TRBD1	CASSGQGMGTGELFF
TRBV29-1	TRBD2	CSVELGGRVDTQYF
TRBV30	TRBD1	CAWGTGGLYEQYF
TRBV6-1	-	CASTPRVADTQYF
TRBV7-2	-	CASSFPVRHEQFF
TRBV25-1	-	CASSGWGEYGEAFF
TRBV6-5	TRBD1	CASSSAGTGYDEQYF
TRBV29-1	TRBD1	CSVAGTEFFQPYEQYF
TRBV7-2	-	CASSLSPTDTQYF
TRBV11-2	TRBD2	CASSLDGAGGPIF
TRBV6-6	-	CASSRGGPNYGYTF
TRBV10-2	-	CASGNYEQYF
TRBV7-3	TRBD2	CASSPAGGYEQYF
TRBV19	TRBD1	CASSIFGTGKADTQYF
TRBV7-9	-	CASSLGVSETQYF
TRBV7-2	-	CASSLRHGSSHNEQFF
TRBV7-3	-	CASSPSGDRAGELFF
TRBV6-4	-	CASSVGRDTEAFF
TRBV5-1	TRBD2	CASSLPPTSDSYEQYF
TRBV7-9	-	CASSQEGRSNYGYTF
TRBV4-3	TRBD2	CASSQLDSGGQETQYF
TRBV10-3	TRBD1	CAISRTGAGYGYTF
TRBV4-3	-	CASSQMQDSSYEQYF
TRBV11-2	-	CASSWTRATYEQYF
TRBV7-2	-	CASSLVVRQGLIYEQYF
TRBV6-5	-	CASSYRRGGEGGYTF
TRBV30	-	CAWSITEEGYTF
TRBV7-9	-	CASSLAGGQEGYTF
TRBV15	-	CATRRGADTQYF
TRBV5-4	-	CASSLVGSNQPQHF
TRBV21-1	-	CASSKDVAERGQDMRNSPLHF
TRBV28	-	CASSFGRTGNTIYF
TRBV6-5	TRBD1	CASSYQGALGYTF
TRBV29-1	-	CSVGLGGTNEKLFF
TRBV2	TRBD2	CASKRGYQETQYF
TRBV18	TRBD1	CASSEETGLTEAFF
TRBV28	-	CASSLPSMLTDTQYF
TRBV7-2	-	CASSFSAAGTEAFF
TRBV7-8	-	CASSLFPGLPTEAFF
TRBV12-5	-	CASVVGFGNQPQHF
TRBV18	TRBD2	CASSSGLGISDEQFF
TRBV19	-	CASKTPGKATGELFF
TRBV2	-	CASGGLAKNIQYF
TRBV25-1	TRBD1	CASSRDRGQETQYF
TRBV7-7	-	CASSLDSNSYNEQFF
TRBV6-5	-	CASNMDFRGTEAFF
TRBV9	TRBD1	CASSVVGDRVSNSPLHF
TRBV5-4	TRBD2	CASSPSGGGVQETQYF